This section outlines one TCR beta chain sequence together with its context. Antigen: not known. The data were obtained in a study of T cell responses to AZD1222 COVID-19 vaccine. Across the whole study: Second-dose intervals near 4 or 12 weeks were combined.

Assay: immunoSEQ multiplex PCR; the TCRdb copy retains only in-frame clones and omits some. Among under 300,000 clones listed, 85% to 95% were seen once. Whole-study findings and limits: Nearly half of the spike-specific TCRs reportedly recognize variant regions that carry no mutations. Sampling captured repertoires only after the peak T cell response. Spike was spanned by vaccine-associated CD4 TCRs, which were dominant at 160-218 and 743-854.

The source is an adult in good health. Here the sequenced sample was peripheral blood, taken on day 0 of AZD1222 vaccination.

CDR3 loop: CASSPRLAGGPEQFF. The DNA for the CDR3 is TGTGCCAGCAGCCCCCGACTAGCGGGGGGCCCTGAGCAGTTCTTC. The chain carries TRBV14 and TRBJ2-1; 13 bases line up with TRBD2. CDR1 and CDR2 (germline): SGHDN, FVKESK. After removal of 4 bases from V and 9 bases from J, the junction contained 6 bases not matched to a gene. This CDR3 comprises 15 residues.